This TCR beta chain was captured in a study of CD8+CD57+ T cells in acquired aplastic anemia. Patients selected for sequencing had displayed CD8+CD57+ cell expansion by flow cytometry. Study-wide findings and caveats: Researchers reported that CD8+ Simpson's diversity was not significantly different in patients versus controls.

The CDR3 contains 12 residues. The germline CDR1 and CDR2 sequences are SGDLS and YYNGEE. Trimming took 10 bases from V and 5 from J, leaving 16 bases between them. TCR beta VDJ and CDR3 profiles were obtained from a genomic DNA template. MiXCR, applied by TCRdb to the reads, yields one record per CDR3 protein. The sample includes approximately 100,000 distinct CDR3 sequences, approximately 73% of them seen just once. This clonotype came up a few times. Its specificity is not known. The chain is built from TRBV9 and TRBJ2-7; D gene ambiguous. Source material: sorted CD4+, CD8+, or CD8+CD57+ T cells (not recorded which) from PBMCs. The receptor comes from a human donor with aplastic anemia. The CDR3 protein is CASSNGFHEQYF. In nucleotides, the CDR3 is TGTGCCTCCTCAAATGGGTTCCACGAGCAGTACTTC.